This TCR beta chain originates from a study of identical twins' blood T cells. From germline, CDR1 is DFQATT and CDR2 SNEGSKA (reference sequence). V lost 6 bases, J lost 4 bases, and 19 bases lay in between. The CDR3 runs to 15 residues. The three twin pairs were reared together, likely meeting the same infections. TCRdb called the 5' RACE reads again in MiXCR, with one record for every CDR3 protein. This sample yields 300,000 to 450,000 distinct CDR3 sequences, of which about 28% are seen a single time; 6.1% belongs to the top ten. Material for sequencing was PBMCs. The source is a woman aged 18-55 years in good health. The V and J genes are TRBV20-1 and TRBJ1-5; D unresolved. This CDR3 is CSAHSSGRGNQPQHF. The DNA for the CDR3 is TGCAGTGCACACTCCTCGGGTAGAGGGAATCAGCCCCAGCATTTT.